Below, one TCR beta chain is given with its context. The data belong to a study of blood T cell repertoires in COVID-19. The CDR3 extends over 11 amino acids. Trimming removed 6 bases at V and 8 bases at J, with 10 bases between. Germline V lookup: CDR1 MGHDK, CDR2 SYGVNS. TCRdb's table, derived via immunoSEQ multiplex PCR, lists solely in-frame clones and lacks some. The table has 300,000 to 400,000 clones, under 95% seen once. V and J are TRBV25-1 and TRBJ1-1; D is undetermined. Sequences were obtained from peripheral blood. The receptor was derived from a woman between 18 and 30 years old who had recovered from COVID-19. The CDR3 region is CASRYLTEAFF. The CDR3 DNA follows: TGTGCCAGCAGGTATCTGACAGAAGCTTTCTTT.